This TCR beta chain emerged from a study of cytomegalovirus exposure and HLA in healthy donors. Study observations and caveats: When analyzed later, a missense DCLRE1C variant was found to be linked to TCR beta V- and J-gene trimming.

The PCR employed 60 Vbeta primers together with 13 Jbeta primers. Original methodology: Later reanalysis found 80 million or so unique TCR beta chains, around 10 million of them shared. Measured with immunoSEQ multiplex PCR; TCRdb has only the in-frame clones, and not every one. Clone size and V and J calls were adopted from that table, with D and trimming inferred from the DNA. The listing contains about 46,000 clones. Healthy people donating bone marrow made up the donors. Of note for this clone: Its antigen is as yet unknown.

The TCR sequence derives from a woman aged 40 to 50 in good health and CMV-seronegative. Sequencing was done on a sample of PBMCs.

The CDR3 region has the DNA TGTGCCAGTAGGCCGGGGGCAGGGGGAATTCAAGTTAACTATGGCTACACCTTC. It encodes CASRPGAGGIQVNYGYTF. The rearrangement joins TRBV19 to TRBJ1-2; 7 bases fit TRBD1. This CDR3 spans 18 amino acids. V trimming: 6 bases; J trimming: 1 base; junction bases outside the gene matches: 17. Germline V lookup: CDR1 LNHDA, CDR2 SQIVND (reference sequence).